These 3 T cell receptor beta chains were all obtained from the same sample, sequenced in a study of a mutant IDH1 vaccine in newly diagnosed glioma. Time point here: week 23, last vaccination. With topical imiquimod, each dose of the vaccine consisted of 300 ug of mutant IDH1 20-mer peptide. What these receptors recognize is not known. The method was immunoSEQ multiplex PCR; TCRdb's version includes in-frame clones alone and lacks a portion of them. The sample lists roughly 74,000 clones, more than 70% occurring once. The source was PBMCs, collected from a glioma patient whose treatment included an IDH1 peptide vaccine. The receptors originated from a woman between 45 and 60 years old with glioma.

The chain carries TRBV2 and TRBJ2-5; TRBD2 agrees at 7 bases. CDR3 length equals 13 residues. CDR1 and CDR2 (germline): SNHLY, FYNNEI. Trimming at V came to 6 bases and at J to 5 bases, leaving 6 bases not matched to a gene. CDR3 bases: TGTGCCAGCAGCCGGGGGAGGGAGGAGACCCAGTACTTC. Its protein product is CASSRGREETQYF.

This chain links TRBV2 with TRBJ1-1; D call uncertain. Trimming took off 6 bases at V and 0 bases at J, with 14 bases between the two ends. Germline lookup yields CDR1 SNHLY and CDR2 FYNNEI. The CDR3 extends over 15 amino acids. The DNA for the CDR3 is TGTGCCAGCAGATCCGGGCAGGAAATGAACACTGAAGCTTTCTTT. This codes for CASRSGQEMNTEAFF.

This clone was recorded a few times. The gene calls are TRBV2 and TRBJ2-5, with D hard to call. The CDR3 spans 14 residues. V was cut by 4 bases and J by 1 base, with 10 bases left in between. Per the germline V gene, CDR1 is SNHLY and CDR2 is FYNNEI. The CDR3 sequence is CASSVEAIQETQYF. Here the CDR3 DNA reads TGTGCCAGCAGTGTCGAGGCTATCCAAGAGACCCAGTACTTC.